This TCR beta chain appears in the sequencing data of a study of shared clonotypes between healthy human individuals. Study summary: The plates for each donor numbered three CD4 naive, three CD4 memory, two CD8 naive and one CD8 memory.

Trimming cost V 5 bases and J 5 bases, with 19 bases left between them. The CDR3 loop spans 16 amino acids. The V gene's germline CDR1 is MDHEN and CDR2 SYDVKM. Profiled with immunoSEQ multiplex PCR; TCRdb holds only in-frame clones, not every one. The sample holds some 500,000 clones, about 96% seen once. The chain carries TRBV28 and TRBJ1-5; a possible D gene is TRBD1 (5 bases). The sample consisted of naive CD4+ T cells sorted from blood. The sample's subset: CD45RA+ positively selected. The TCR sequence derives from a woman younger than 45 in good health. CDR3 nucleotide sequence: TGTGCCAGCAGTCCGCCTCAGGGAGGGATAGATCAGCCCCAGCATTTT. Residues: CASSPPQGGIDQPQHF.